This TCR beta chain emerged from a study of cytomegalovirus exposure and HLA in healthy donors. The study's findings and limits: Generally TCR sequences proved uncommon, though certain public TCRs appeared in numerous donors. With later analysis, a missense DCLRE1C variant became linked to TCR beta V- and J-gene trimming. Later analysis showed most CMV-associated TCR beta chains appearing HLA-restricted.

Germline CDR1 reads SGHTA; CDR2 reads FQGTGA. V gave up 5 bases and J gave up 7 bases; unmatched junction bases: 5. CDR3 length: 14 residues. Primers: 60 Vbeta forward and 13 Jbeta reverse. The data were produced by immunoSEQ multiplex PCR, yet TCRdb's version contains in-frame clones alone and is incomplete. The sample records around 120,000 clones, around two thirds being singletons. The sample holds a few counts of this clone. Its antigen is as yet unknown. The genes are TRBV7-3 and TRBJ1-6; TRBD1 aligns across 7 bases. The specimen was PBMCs. This clonotype originated in a woman aged 40 to 50 in good health and CMV-seropositive. The CDR3 DNA sequence: TGTGCCAGCAGCGCGACAGGGTCCAATTCACCCCTCCACTTT. This translates into CASSATGSNSPLHF.